This entry lists 9 T cell receptor beta chains sequenced from one sample in a study of vaccination effects on CD4 cells after COVID-19. The repertoire was sequenced with immunoSEQ multiplex PCR; TCRdb's copy has only in-frame clones and lacks some. The table lists some 52,000 clones, more than 70% of them singletons. Antigens of these TCRs are unknown. With the ViraFEST assay, the study expanded antigen-specific CD4+ T cells using viral peptide pools, then sequenced them. Once cultured for under 11 days, the cells underwent separation to obtain CD4+ T cells. Nucleocapsid antibodies were negative in the vaccine recipients, who had never had SARS-CoV-2 infection. The sequencing here drew on CD4+ T cells from PBMCs cultured with HCoV-OC43 spike peptides, taken before COVID-19 vaccination. The subset denotes: HCoV-OC43 spike overlapping peptide pool stimulation. The receptor source for this set is a human donor who received a COVID-19 vaccine.

This rearrangement joins TRBV2 to TRBJ2-2; 11 nucleotides line up with TRBD1. V was clipped by 8 bases and J by 7 bases; unmatched bases: 3. The CDR3 spans 13 residues. Germline CDR1 reads SNHLY; CDR2 reads FYNNEI. As DNA, the CDR3 is TGTGCCAGCGGACAGGGGGCAAGCGGGGAGCTGTTTTTT. Protein product: CASGQGASGELFF.

The chain employs TRBV5-1 and TRBJ2-2; TRBD2 agrees at 10 bases. There are 15 residues in the CDR3. CDR1 SGHRS and CDR2 YFSETQ come from the germline V gene. V trimming: 1 base; J trimming: 4 bases; junction bases outside the gene matches: 1. CDR3 in amino acids: CASSLTSGVTGELFF. The CDR3 DNA sequence: TGCGCCAGCAGCTTGACTAGCGGGGTCACCGGGGAGCTGTTTTTT.

The chain couples TRBV5-5 to TRBJ2-7; 11 nucleotides match TRBD1. The J segment lost 7 bases and the V segment lost 3 bases, leaving 3 bases of the junction unmatched. This CDR3 spans 13 amino acids. Germline CDR1 SGHKS, CDR2 YYEKEE (reference sequence). The CDR3 loop is CASSSRDRGEQYV. The CDR3, as DNA: TGTGCCAGCAGCTCCCGGGACAGGGGGGAGCAGTACGTC.

This chain links TRBV14 with TRBJ2-2; D is uncertain. V lost 2 bases and J lost 6, with 10 bases in between. The CDR3 covers 14 residues. From germline, CDR1 is SGHDN and CDR2 FVKESK. The chain's CDR3 is CASSQYQIPGELFF. CDR3 nucleotides: TGTGCCAGCAGCCAATATCAAATCCCCGGGGAGCTGTTTTTT.

The rearrangement links TRBV2 to TRBJ2-5, with 8 nucleotides matching TRBD1. Germline V gives CDR1 SNHLY, CDR2 FYNNEI. V trimming: 6 bases; J trimming: 5 bases; junction bases outside the gene matches: 11. The CDR3 is made up of 15 amino acids. CDR3 sequence: CASSPGTGAVETQYF. The CDR3 nucleotides are TGTGCCAGCAGCCCTGGGACAGGTGCAGTTGAGACCCAGTACTTC.

The J gene is TRBJ1-1, the V gene TRBV5-6; 10 nucleotides agree with TRBD1. This CDR3 has 15 residues. V was clipped by 2 bases and J by 3 bases; unmatched bases: 4. In germline, CDR1 is SGHDT, CDR2 YYEEEE. CDR3 DNA: TGTGCCAGCAGCTTCATGGGACAGGGGCACACTGAAGCTTTCTTT. As protein: CASSFMGQGHTEAFF.

V and J are TRBV23-1 and TRBJ2-7; tentatively, D is TRBD1 (5 bases). TRBV23-1 counts as an open reading frame of uncertain function. The CDR3 is 13 amino acids. Trimming shortened V by 2 bases and J by 2 bases, and 7 bases separated the two germline ends. The CDR3 DNA reads TGCGCCAGCAGTCAAGACAGCGCCTACGAGCAGTACGTC. Translated: CASSQDSAYEQYV.

The chain joins TRBV5-6 to TRBJ1-1; D possibly corresponds to TRBD1 (5 bases). Germline CDR1 and CDR2: SGHDT and YYEEEE. The CDR3 runs 13 residues. V was shortened by 0 bases and J by 10 bases, with 13 bases between the two germline ends. The CDR3: CASSLERTGAAFF. The CDR3 DNA follows: TGTGCCAGCAGCTTGGAGCGAACTGGGGCAGCTTTCTTT.

This sequence joins TRBV2 and TRBJ1-4; D is perhaps TRBD1 (5 bases). Trimming shortened V by 2 bases and J by 6 bases, and 10 bases separated the two germline ends. The germline CDR1 and CDR2 sequences are SNHLY and FYNNEI. The CDR3 sequence is 14 residues long. The CDR3 is CASSELTVDEKLFF. CDR3 sequence (DNA): TGTGCCAGCAGTGAATTGACAGTTGATGAAAAACTGTTTTTT. The complete variable domain, with remaining parts taken from reference TRBV2 and TRBJ1-4, reads EPEVTQTPSHQVTQMGQEVILRCVPISNHLYFYWYRQILGQKVEFLVSFYNNEISEKSEIFDDQFSVERPDGSNFTLKIRSTKLEDSAMYFCASSELTVDEKLFFGSGTQLSVL.